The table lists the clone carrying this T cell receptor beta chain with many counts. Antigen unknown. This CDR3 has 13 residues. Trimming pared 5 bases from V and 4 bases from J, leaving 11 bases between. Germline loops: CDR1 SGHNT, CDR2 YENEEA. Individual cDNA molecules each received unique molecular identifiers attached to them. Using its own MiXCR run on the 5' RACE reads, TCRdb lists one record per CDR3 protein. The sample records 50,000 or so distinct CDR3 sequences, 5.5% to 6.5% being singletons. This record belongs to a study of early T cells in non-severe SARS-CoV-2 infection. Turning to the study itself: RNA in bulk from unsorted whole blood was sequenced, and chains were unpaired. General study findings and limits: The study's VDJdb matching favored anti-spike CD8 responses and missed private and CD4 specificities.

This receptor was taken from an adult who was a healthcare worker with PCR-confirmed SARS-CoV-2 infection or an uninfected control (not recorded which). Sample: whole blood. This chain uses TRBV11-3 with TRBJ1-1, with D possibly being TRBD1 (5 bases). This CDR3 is CASSQGQGTEAFF. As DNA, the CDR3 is TGTGCCAGCAGCCAGGGCCAGGGCACTGAAGCTTTCTTT.